The next 10 T cell receptor beta chains were all read from a single sample in a study of blood T cells in healthy people across ages. The second PCR ran about 7 to 12 cycles with a sample-barcoded 5' primer and J-beta primers. TCRdb redid the calling of the 5' RACE reads with MiXCR, one entry per CDR3 protein. The sample has roughly 830,000 distinct CDR3 sequences; 60% to 80% are singletons. Sequenced sample: blood. The receptors come from a young man in good health.

This rearrangement joins TRBV4-3 to TRBJ1-2; D is ambiguous. Germline V gene data show CDR1 as LGHNA and CDR2 as YSLEER. V was shortened by 4 bases and J by 3 bases, with 9 bases between the two germline ends. The CDR3 runs 13 residues. CDR3 bases: TGCGCCAGCAGCCGTCGGGGAGACTATGGCTACACCTTC. Amino acid sequence: CASSRRGDYGYTF.

Concerning this clonotype: Since a much larger clone is just one base distant, this may be a read error. The CDR3 DNA is TGTGCCAGCAGCGTTAGGAATGAGCAGTTCTTC. Translating gives CASSVRNEQFF. The gene calls are TRBV9 and TRBJ2-1; no firm D call. The CDR3 is 11 amino acids. V was cut by 2 bases and J by 7 bases, with 4 bases left in between. Germline loops: CDR1 SGDLS, CDR2 YYNGEE.

The chain carries TRBV20-1 and TRBJ2-7, with 10 bases aligning to TRBD1. After removal of 3 bases from V and 6 bases from J, the junction contained 8 bases not matched to a gene. The CDR3 has 14 amino acids. CDR1 DFQATT and CDR2 SNEGSKA come from the germline V gene (reference sequence). CDR3 nucleotides: TGCAGTGCTAGTCCCGGGACAGGGGCTTCCGAGCAGTACTTC. Translating gives CSASPGTGASEQYF.

CDR3 in DNA: TGTGCCATCAGTGAGGGTCCGACTCGGCAATACGAGCAGTACTTC. Protein sequence: CAISEGPTRQYEQYF. The V call is TRBV10-3, the J call TRBJ2-4; D remains ambiguous. TRBJ2-7 matches the DNA end more closely, so the J call is doubtful. The germline V gene encodes CDR1 ENHRY and CDR2 SYGVKD. This CDR3 spans 15 amino acids.

Only a few counts were recorded for this clonotype. This chain links TRBV29-1 with TRBJ2-7; 8 positions agree with TRBD1. The ends lost 4 bases at V and 1 base at J; junction bases unmatched: 0. CDR3 length equals 12 residues. Germline V gene data show CDR1 as SQVTM and CDR2 as ANQGSEA. As DNA, the CDR3 is TGCAGCGTTGGGACAGGGTCCTACGAGCAGTACTTC. Its translation is CSVGTGSYEQYF.

This clonotype has only a few counts. The V and J genes are TRBV6-1 and TRBJ1-2, with D possibly TRBD1 on 5 matching bases. With 0 bases removed from V and 7 bases from J, the gap between germline ends came to 15 bases. Germline V CDR1 and CDR2: MNHNS, SASEGT. This CDR3 has 15 amino acids. The CDR3: CASSEAPGTAGGYTF. The CDR3 bases are TGTGCCAGCAGTGAAGCGCCAGGGACGGCGGGTGGCTACACCTTC.

The chain is built from TRBV20-1 and TRBJ2-3; 7 nucleotides match TRBD2. The CDR3 extends over 15 amino acids. The V gene's germline CDR1 is DFQATT and CDR2 SNEGSKA (reference sequence). J gave up 0 bases and V 6 bases, and 9 bases lay outside the gene matches. The CDR3, as DNA: TGCAGTGCCAGGGATGGGGGGGAAAGCACAGATACGCAGTATTTT. Translation gives CSARDGGESTDTQYF.

The V call is TRBV2, the J call TRBJ2-3; tentatively, D is TRBD1 (6 bases). The CDR3 is made up of 15 amino acids. V was shortened by 3 bases and J by 5 bases, with 15 bases between the two germline ends. CDR1 is SNHLY and CDR2 is FYNNEI in the germline V gene. CDR3 in amino acids: CASSDPQGRGDTQYF. CDR3 DNA: TGTGCCAGCAGTGATCCACAGGGACGGGGAGATACGCAGTATTTT.

This clonotype was picked up many times. This sequence joins TRBV12-3 or TRBV12-4 and TRBJ1-2; tentatively, D is TRBD1 (5 bases). The V and J ends lost 8 bases and 0 bases respectively, with 10 bases between them. The CDR3 spans 13 residues. The CDR3 bases are TGTGCCAGCGAAGCAGGGACTAACTATGGCTACACCTTC. As protein: CASEAGTNYGYTF.

Only a few counts were recorded for this clonotype. The DNA for the CDR3 is TGTGCCAGCAGCCACCTCCTCCCGAGCTCCTACAATGAGCAGTTCTTC. Translating gives CASSHLLPSSYNEQFF. The chain carries TRBV7-2 and TRBJ2-1; D is uncertain. V was cut by 5 bases and J by 0 bases, with 14 bases left in between. Germline V gives CDR1 SGHTA, CDR2 FQGNSA. The length of the CDR3 is 16 residues.